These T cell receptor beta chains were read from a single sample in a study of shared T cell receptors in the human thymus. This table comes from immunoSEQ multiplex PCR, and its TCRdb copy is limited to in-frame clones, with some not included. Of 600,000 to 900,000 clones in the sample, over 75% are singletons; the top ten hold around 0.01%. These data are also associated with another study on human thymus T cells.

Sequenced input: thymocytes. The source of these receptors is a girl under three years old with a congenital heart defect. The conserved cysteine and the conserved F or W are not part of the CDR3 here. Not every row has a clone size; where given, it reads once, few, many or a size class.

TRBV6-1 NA ASSEAKGRAIKLF
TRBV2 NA ASTRTSLSEQY
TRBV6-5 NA AISNQLTGVRGYT
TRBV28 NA ASRPSDRGNPYEQY
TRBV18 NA ASSRRSSRDRYSYEQY
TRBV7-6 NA ASSSASGQGGYT
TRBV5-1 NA ASSLAEGQGYEQY
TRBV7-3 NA ASSLGRGAAYEQY
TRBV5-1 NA ASSSDTGPYNSPLH
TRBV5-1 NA ASSFAGSPYEQY
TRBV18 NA ASSPGQPTGELF
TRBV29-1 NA SVVLGTGARGYT
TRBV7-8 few ASLRGQANQPQH
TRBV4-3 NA ASSQDIGNYGYT
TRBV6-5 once ASSLRSGNTIY
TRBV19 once ASSIPSRDREEVVEQY
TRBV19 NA ASSIDRLGGRPAF
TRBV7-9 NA ASSLAKGLDGYT
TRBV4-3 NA ASSQDTKDRTSDQPQH
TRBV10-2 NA ASSENGGGAF
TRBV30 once AWSAPYGYT
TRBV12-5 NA ASGSNPGTRELPSYEQY
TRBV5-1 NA ASSLRGEGDRLNEQF
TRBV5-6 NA ASSGKGQVNSPLH
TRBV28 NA ASSFVLQGAIAGYT
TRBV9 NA ASSVGAGSAGNTIY
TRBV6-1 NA ASRETGVNYGYT
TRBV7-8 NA ASSPRQDELRPQH
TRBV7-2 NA ASSAHTKNRNSPLH
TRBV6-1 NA ASSADRGRVLNTEAF
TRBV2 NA ASSPQLGQRRN
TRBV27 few ASSLRQGSGSPLH
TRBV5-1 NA ASSFGDRKEPNYGYT
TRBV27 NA ASSLRSEDSYEQY
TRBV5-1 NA ASRKTGVDTEAF
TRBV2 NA ASSAVERGSNYGYT
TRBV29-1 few SVEGRPQETQY
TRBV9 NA ASSARRGPGELF
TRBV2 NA ASTQKKSGGSSYEQY
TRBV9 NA ASSVGHTEAF
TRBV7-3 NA ASSLKAVAGGPNTEAF
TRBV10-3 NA AISESGRTPPNYGYT
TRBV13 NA ASSTASGVTRTSYNEQF
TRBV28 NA ASSPPAGAHRLRDTQY
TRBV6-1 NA ASQRHGGELF
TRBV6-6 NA ASSATVAHPYGYT
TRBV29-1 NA SALGQGETQY
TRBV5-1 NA ASSLDRASSTEAF
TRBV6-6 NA ASSRGGAWGYGYT
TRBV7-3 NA ASSPRGGGIYNEQF
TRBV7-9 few ASTRLNYHNYGYT
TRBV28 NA ASSWTGIYEQY
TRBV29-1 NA SVSTGGTEAF
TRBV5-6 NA ASSLGVRGRDGYT
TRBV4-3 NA ASSQDYEMGVKMNTEAF
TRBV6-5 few ASKGGLASYEQY
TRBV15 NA ATSIGTSSGANVLT
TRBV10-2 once ASSESPSGASYEQY
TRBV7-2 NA ASSLDTTQESSYEQY
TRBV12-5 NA ASGLPVRGHEQF